The table lists the clone carrying this T cell receptor (beta chain) with a few counts. The antigen is not known. From germline, CDR1 is MGHRA and CDR2 YSYEKL. V was shortened by 1 base and J by 2 bases, with 21 bases between the two germline ends. This CDR3 contains 18 residues. This sample is part of a study of T cells after yellow fever vaccination. TCRdb processed the 5' RACE reads anew with MiXCR; each CDR3 protein has one entry. The sample gives hundreds of thousands of distinct CDR3 sequences, 7.5% to 9% of which show up once; 18% is in the top ten. Study results and caveats: Re-detected after boosting: most primary clones, 96% of CD4 and 88% of CD8. Compared with primary, the secondary response was weaker and peaked at day 5, not 15.

The TCR was taken from a man between 18 and 29 years old who received the YFV17D yellow fever vaccine. The starting material was PBMCs, obtained on the day of the first yellow fever vaccination. This chain links TRBV4-1 with TRBJ2-7; maybe TRBD1 (6 bases). CDR3 sequence: CASSQGTPGAGSTYEQYV. The DNA for the CDR3 is TGCGCCAGCAGCCAAGGGACCCCAGGGGCAGGGTCTACCTACGAGCAGTACGTC.